The entry below describes one T cell receptor beta chain. Its matching antigen is unknown. Generated by immunoSEQ multiplex PCR, the TCRdb table keeps only in-frame clones and is missing some. In the table there are tens of thousands of clones, 90% to 95% of which are singletons. The CDR3 consists of 15 residues. With 7 bases removed from V and 6 bases from J, the gap between germline ends came to 21 bases. Germline CDR1 is MDHEN and CDR2 is SYDVKM. The donors belonged to the approximately 110-subject validation cohort, separate from the approximately 700-subject first cohort. This entry is derived from a study of cytomegalovirus exposure and HLA in healthy donors. Turning to the study itself: The same platform used for the approximately 670 first-cohort repertoires was also used for the 95 to 150 validation repertoires, as a later analysis reported.

The study's findings and limits: Overall, approximately 150 TCR beta chains were annotated as cytomegalovirus-associated. The authors confirmed in vitro that three CMV-associated chains were specific for CMV antigens.

The clonotype originates from a woman aged 18-30 years in good health and CMV-seronegative. Sequencing was done on a sample of PBMCs. The V gene is TRBV28, the J gene TRBJ1-1; D might be TRBD1 (6 bases). The CDR3 region is CASTLGRGGSPEAFF. DNA for the CDR3: TGTGCCAGCACCTTGGGCAGGGGTGGGAGCCCTGAAGCTTTCTTT. Combining the CDR3 with reference TRBV28 and TRBJ1-1 gives the whole variable domain DVKVTQSSRYLVKRTGEKVFLECVQDMDHENMFWYRQDPGLGLRLIYFSYDVKMKEKGDIPEGYSVSREKKERFSLILESASTNQTSMYLCASTLGRGGSPEAFFGQGTRLTVV.